The clone carrying this T cell receptor beta chain occurred once. Generated by immunoSEQ multiplex PCR, the TCRdb table keeps only in-frame clones and is missing some. The sample yields about 220,000 clones, around four fifths seen once. The CDR3 is made up of 15 amino acids. With 0 bases clipped from V and 8 bases from J, the junction kept 7 bases outside the gene matches. Germline assignment: CDR1 SGDLS and CDR2 YYNGEE. These data are taken from a study of blood T cell repertoires in COVID-19. As for the study in general: Donors in the United States, Italy and Spain gave samples during acute or convalescent COVID-19.

This sequence originates from an older woman who had recovered from COVID-19. Sequenced: peripheral blood. The V gene is TRBV9, the J gene TRBJ2-1, with 8 bases lining up with TRBD2. The CDR3 DNA is TGTGCCAGCAGCGTAGGAACCGGGGGGGCCGATGAGCAGTTCTTC. Translation: CASSVGTGGADEQFF.